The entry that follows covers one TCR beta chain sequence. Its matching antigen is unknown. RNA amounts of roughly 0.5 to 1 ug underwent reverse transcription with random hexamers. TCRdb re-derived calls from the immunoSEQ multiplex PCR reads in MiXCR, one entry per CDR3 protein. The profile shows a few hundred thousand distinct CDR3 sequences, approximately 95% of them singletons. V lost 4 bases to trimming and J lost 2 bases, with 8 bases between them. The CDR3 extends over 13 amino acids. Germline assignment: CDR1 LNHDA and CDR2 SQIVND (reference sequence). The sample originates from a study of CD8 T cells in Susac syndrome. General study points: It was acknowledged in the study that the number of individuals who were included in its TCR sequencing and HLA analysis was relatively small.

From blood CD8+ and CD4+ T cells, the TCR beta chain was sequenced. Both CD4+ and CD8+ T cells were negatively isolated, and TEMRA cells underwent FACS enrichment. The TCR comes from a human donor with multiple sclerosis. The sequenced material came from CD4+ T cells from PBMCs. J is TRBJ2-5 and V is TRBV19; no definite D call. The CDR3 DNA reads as TGTGCCAGTAGTAGAGCCATACAAGAGACCCAGTACTTC. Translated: CASSRAIQETQYF.